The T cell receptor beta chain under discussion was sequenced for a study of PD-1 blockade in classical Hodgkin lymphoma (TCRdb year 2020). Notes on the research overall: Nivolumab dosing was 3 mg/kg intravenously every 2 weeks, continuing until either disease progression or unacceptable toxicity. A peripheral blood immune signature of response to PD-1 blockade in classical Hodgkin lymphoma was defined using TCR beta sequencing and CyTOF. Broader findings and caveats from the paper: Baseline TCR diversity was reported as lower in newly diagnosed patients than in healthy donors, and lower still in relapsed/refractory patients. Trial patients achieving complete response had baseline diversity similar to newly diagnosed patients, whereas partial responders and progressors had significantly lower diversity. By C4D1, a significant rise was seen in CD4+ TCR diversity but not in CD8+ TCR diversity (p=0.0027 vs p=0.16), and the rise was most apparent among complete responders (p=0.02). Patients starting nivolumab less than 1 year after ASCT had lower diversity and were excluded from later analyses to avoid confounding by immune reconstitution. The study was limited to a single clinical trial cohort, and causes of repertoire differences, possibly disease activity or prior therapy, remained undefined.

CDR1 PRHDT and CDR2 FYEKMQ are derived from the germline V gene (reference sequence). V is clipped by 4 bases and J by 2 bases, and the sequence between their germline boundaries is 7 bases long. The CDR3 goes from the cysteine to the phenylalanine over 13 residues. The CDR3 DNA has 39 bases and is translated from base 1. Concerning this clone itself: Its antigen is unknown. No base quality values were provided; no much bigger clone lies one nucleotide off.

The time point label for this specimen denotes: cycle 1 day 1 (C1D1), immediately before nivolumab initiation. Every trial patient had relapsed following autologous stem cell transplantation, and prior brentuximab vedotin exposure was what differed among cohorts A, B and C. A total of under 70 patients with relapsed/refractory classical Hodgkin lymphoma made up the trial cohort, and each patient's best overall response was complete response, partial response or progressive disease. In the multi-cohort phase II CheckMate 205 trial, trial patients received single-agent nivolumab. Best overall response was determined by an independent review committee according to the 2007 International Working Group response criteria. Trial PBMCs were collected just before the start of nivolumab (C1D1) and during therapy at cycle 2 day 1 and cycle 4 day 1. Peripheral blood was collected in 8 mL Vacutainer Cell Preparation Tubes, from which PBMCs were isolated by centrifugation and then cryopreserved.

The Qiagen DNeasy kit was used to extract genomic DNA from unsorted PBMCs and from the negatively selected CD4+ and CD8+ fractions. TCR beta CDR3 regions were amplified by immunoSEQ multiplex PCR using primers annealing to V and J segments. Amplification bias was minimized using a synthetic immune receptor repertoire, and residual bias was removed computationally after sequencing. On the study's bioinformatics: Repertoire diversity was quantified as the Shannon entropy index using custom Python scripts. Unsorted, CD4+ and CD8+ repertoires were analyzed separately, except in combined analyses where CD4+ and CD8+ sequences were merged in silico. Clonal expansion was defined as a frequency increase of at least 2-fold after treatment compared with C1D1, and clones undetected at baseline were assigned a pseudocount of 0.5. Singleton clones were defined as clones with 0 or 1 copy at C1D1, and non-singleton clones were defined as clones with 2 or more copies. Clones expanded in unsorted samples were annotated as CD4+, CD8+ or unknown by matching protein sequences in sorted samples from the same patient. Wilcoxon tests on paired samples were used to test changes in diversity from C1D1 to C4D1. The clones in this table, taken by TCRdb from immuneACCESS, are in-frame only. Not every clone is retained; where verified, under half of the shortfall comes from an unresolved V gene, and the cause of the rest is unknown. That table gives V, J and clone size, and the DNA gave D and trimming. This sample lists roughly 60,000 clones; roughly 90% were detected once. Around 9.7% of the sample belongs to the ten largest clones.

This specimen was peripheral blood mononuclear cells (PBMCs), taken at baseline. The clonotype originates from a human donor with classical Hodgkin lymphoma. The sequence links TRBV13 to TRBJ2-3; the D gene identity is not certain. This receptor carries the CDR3 CASSYLSTDTQYF. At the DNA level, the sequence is TGTGCCAGCAGCTACTTGTCCACAGATACGCAGTATTTT.